This T cell receptor (beta chain) derives from a study of vaccination and CD4 T cells after COVID-19. The length of the CDR3 is 13 residues. The junction had 6 bases not matched to a gene; V was cut back by 4 bases and J by 4 bases. Looked up from germline, CDR1 is DFQATT and CDR2 is SNEGSKA (reference sequence). Note on this clonotype: Its antigen remains unidentified.

Cultured CD4+ T cell DNA was sequenced using the Oncomine TCR Beta short-read assay. TCRdb called the PCR reads again in MiXCR, with one record for every CDR3 protein. The sample lists approximately 9,300 distinct CDR3 sequences; roughly 63% were seen once. Treatment noted: roughly 11-day PBMC culture with coronavirus spike peptide pools or control peptides (ViraFEST assay). Following expansion of antigen-specific T cells with peptide pools, ViraFEST then sequenced TCRs. The source material was CD4+ T cells from blood, cultured in vitro. The chain carries TRBV20-1 and TRBJ1-2; 7 bases map to TRBD1. This TCR was recovered from a human donor who had recovered from COVID-19. CDR3 DNA: TGCAGTGCTACCCAGGGGGAGGGCTATGGCTACACCTTC. This encodes CSATQGEGYGYTF.